This is a list of T cell receptor beta chains from one sample in a study of blood T cell repertoires in COVID-19. The table came from immunoSEQ multiplex PCR; TCRdb's copy has only in-frame clones and leaves some out. The sample consists of 240,000 or so clones, more than 80% of them appearing once. Material for sequencing was PBMCs or T cells enriched from blood (not recorded which). The receptor set was obtained from a man aged 50-59 years who had been exposed to COVID-19. Each CDR3 is given with its conserved first and last residue. A D gene is named only where the DNA matches it firmly. The size field is filled for only some rows; it gives once, few, many or a size class.

D,size,V,J,CDR3,DNA
NA,NA,TRBV28,TRBJ1-2,CASSLPVNYGYTF,TGTGCCAGCAGTTTACCAGTTAACTATGGCTACACCTTC
NA,NA,TRBV6-1,TRBJ1-5,CASSEVGQPQHF,TGTGCCAGCAGTGAAGTTGGCCAGCCCCAGCATTTT
TRBD1,NA,TRBV14,TRBJ1-5,CASSGTGDQPQHF,TGTGCCAGCAGCGGTACAGGGGATCAGCCCCAGCATTTT
TRBD1,NA,TRBV7-3,TRBJ1-4,CASSLTGDRTEKLFF,TGTGCCAGCAGCTTAACGGGGGACAGGACTGAAAAACTGTTTTTT
TRBD1,few,TRBV4-1,TRBJ1-5,CASSKGQGSNQPQHF,TGCGCCAGCAGCAAGGGACAGGGCAGTAACCAGCCCCAGCATTTT
NA,NA,TRBV9,TRBJ1-1,CASSVEVGGTEAFF,TGTGCCAGCAGCGTAGAAGTGGGGGGAACTGAAGCTTTCTTT
NA,NA,TRBV5-1,TRBJ2-3,CASSLDPGADTQYF,TGCGCCAGCAGCTTGGACCCCGGGGCAGATACGCAGTATTTT
NA,NA,TRBV5-1,TRBJ1-5,CASSLQGNQPQHF,TGCGCCAGCAGTTTACAGGGCAATCAGCCCCAGCATTTT
NA,few,TRBV6-5,TRBJ2-7,CASSPFGGESYEQYF,TGTGCCAGCAGCCCGTTCGGAGGCGAGTCCTACGAGCAGTACTTC
NA,NA,TRBV10-3,TRBJ1-1,CAISQRDTEAFF,TGTGCCATCTCGCAGCGGGACACTGAAGCTTTCTTT
NA,few,TRBV4-1,TRBJ2-1,CASSQERALREDEQFF,TGCGCCAGCAGCCAAGAGAGGGCCCTGAGGGAGGATGAGCAGTTCTTC
NA,few,TRBV27,TRBJ1-6,CASSRLRDSPLHF,TGTGCCAGCAGTCGATTACGGGATTCACCCCTCCACTTT
NA,NA,TRBV25-1,TRBJ1-1,CASSARQENTEAFF,TGTGCCAGCAGTGCCAGACAGGAAAACACTGAAGCTTTCTTT
NA,NA,TRBV19,TRBJ1-5,CASSPEQVSNQPQHF,TGTGCCAGTAGTCCAGAGCAGGTTAGCAATCAGCCCCAGCATTTT
TRBD1,NA,TRBV29-1,TRBJ1-4,CSVSGQGNEKLFF,TGCAGCGTCTCGGGACAGGGAAATGAAAAACTGTTTTTT